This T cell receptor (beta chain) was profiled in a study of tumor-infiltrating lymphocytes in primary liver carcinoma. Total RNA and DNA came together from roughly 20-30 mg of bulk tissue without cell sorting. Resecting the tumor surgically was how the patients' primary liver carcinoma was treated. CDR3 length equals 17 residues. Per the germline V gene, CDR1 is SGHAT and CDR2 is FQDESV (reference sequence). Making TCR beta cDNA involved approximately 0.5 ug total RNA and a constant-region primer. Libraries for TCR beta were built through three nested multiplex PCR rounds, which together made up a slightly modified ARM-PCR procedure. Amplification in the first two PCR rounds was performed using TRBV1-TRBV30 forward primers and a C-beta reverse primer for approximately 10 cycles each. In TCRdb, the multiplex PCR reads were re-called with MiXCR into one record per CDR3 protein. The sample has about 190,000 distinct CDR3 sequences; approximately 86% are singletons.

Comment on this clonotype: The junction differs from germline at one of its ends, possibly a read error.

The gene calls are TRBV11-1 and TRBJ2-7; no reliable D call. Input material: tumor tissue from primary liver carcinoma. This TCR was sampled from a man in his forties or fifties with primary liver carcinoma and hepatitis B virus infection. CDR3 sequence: CASNLGPVGESFYEQYF. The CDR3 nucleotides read TGTGCCAGCAACTTAGGGCCGGTGGGTGAAAGCTTCTACGAGCAGTACTTC.